A selection of T cell receptor beta chains follows, all from one sample in a study of preoperative IRX-2 immunotherapy in early breast cancer. TCRdb's table, derived via immunoSEQ multiplex PCR, lists solely in-frame clones and lacks some. The sample shows some 5,900 clones, about 61% of them seen only once. This sample comprised tumor tissue, obtained before IRX-2 immunotherapy. The receptors stem from a human donor with breast cancer. Both conserved end residues are part of each CDR3. D genes are given only for firm matches. The size of a clone is reported for some rows only, either as once, few or many, or as a class for expanded clones.

TRBD2	TRBV11-3	-	TRBJ2-5	TGTGCCAGCAGCCGCCTGGGACTAGCGGGACCCGGGGTCCAGTACTTC	CASSRLGLAGPGVQYF
-	TRBV19	-	TRBJ2-1	TGTGCCAGTACAGATTCGGGGAAGGAGGTTAACAATGAGCAGTTCTTC	CASTDSGKEVNNEQFF
-	TRBV7-5	-	TRBJ1-1	TGTGCCAGCAGCCATGGAGGAAGGGGGAACACTGAAGCTTTCTTT	CASSHGGRGNTEAFF
-	TRBV15	-	TRBJ2-7	TGTGCCACCAGCTTATCGACAGCAGGGCACGAGCAGTACTTC	CATSLSTAGHEQYF
-	TRBV30	-	TRBJ1-5	TGTGCCTCGGATTGGGGGCACAATCAGCCCCAGCATTTT	CASDWGHNQPQHF
-	TRBV18	-	TRBJ2-7	TGTGCCAGCCTTTCGACAGGCCGCGAGCAGTACTTC	CASLSTGREQYF
TRBD2	TRBV11-3	-	TRBJ2-3	TGTGCCAGCAGCTCGACTAGCGGGTCAGATACGCAGTATTTT	CASSSTSGSDTQYF
TRBD1	TRBV7-6	-	TRBJ1-1	TGTGCCAGCAGCTTAACAGGGGTGGTCACTGAAGCTTTCTTT	CASSLTGVVTEAFF
-	TRBV6-8	-	TRBJ1-1	TGTGCCAGCAGTGAGAATGAGGGCACTGAAGCTTTCTTT	CASSENEGTEAFF
-	TRBV18	-	TRBJ2-1	TGTGCCAGCTCAGCCTCCTACAATGAGCAGTTCTTC	CASSASYNEQFF
-	TRBV19	-	TRBJ2-3	TGTGCCAGTAGTAACAGGGGACTGACAGATACGCAGTATTTT	CASSNRGLTDTQYF
TRBD1	TRBV29-1	-	TRBJ2-1	TGCAGCGTTGAAAACAGGGGGTCCTACAATGAGCAGTTCTTC	CSVENRGSYNEQFF
TRBD1	TRBV29-1	-	TRBJ1-1	TGCAGCGTTGTTGGGACAGGGGTTGCCACTGAAGCTTTCTTT	CSVVGTGVATEAFF
TRBD1	TRBV11-3	-	TRBJ2-3	TGTGCCAGCAGCCAGAACTCACAGGGGGCGTCCACAGATACGCAGTATTTT	CASSQNSQGASTDTQYF
TRBD1	TRBV6-8	few	TRBJ1-3	TGTGCCAGCAGTCGGGTAAACAGGGGGAACTCTGGAAACACCATATATTTT	CASSRVNRGNSGNTIYF
-	TRBV6-8	-	TRBJ2-3	TGTGCCATCAGCTACTCGGAGGTGACAGATACGCAGTATTTT	CAISYSEVTDTQYF
TRBD1	TRBV28	-	TRBJ1-2	TGTGCCAGCAGTTTATACGTCTCAGGGGGCTATGGCTACACCTTC	CASSLYVSGGYGYTF
-	TRBV10-2	-	TRBJ2-3	TGCGCCAGCAGGAAGGGACATAGCACAGATACGCAGTATTTT	CASRKGHSTDTQYF
-	TRBV15	-	TRBJ2-1	TGTGCCACCAGCAGAGAAACATGGGAAAGCAATGAGCAGTTCTTC	CATSRETWESNEQFF
-	TRBV15	-	TRBJ2-1	TGTGCCACCAGCAGAGGCCAGGGTGGAGTGGACAATGAGCAGTTCTTC	CATSRGQGGVDNEQFF
-	TRBV23-1	-	TRBJ1-1	TGCGCCAGCAGCCAAGAACAACGGACTGAAGCTTTCTTT	CASSQEQRTEAFF
TRBD2	TRBV18	-	TRBJ2-3	TGTGCCAGCTCTCAAAAGGGGACTAGCGGTACCGGCACAGATACGCAGTATTTT	CASSQKGTSGTGTDTQYF
-	TRBV28	-	TRBJ2-3	TGTGCCAGCACCAGGGCCACAGATACGCAGTATTTT	CASTRATDTQYF
TRBD1	TRBV18	few	TRBJ2-7	TGTGCCAGCTCACCGGACAGGTCTTACTACGAGCAGTACTTC	CASSPDRSYYEQYF
-	TRBV14	-	TRBJ2-1	TGTGCCAGCAGCCCGCGTCCAGTCGATGAGCAGTTCTTC	CASSPRPVDEQFF
-	TRBV11-3	-	TRBJ1-4	TGTGCCAGCAGCTTAATCGGCGGTGGAGAAAAACTGTTTTTT	CASSLIGGGEKLFF
-	TRBV6-8	-	TRBJ2-1	TGTGCCAGCAGTTACGGTTTCGGGCCAGCCGATGAGCAGTTCTTC	CASSYGFGPADEQFF
TRBD1	TRBV11-3	few	TRBJ1-1	TGTGCCAGCAGCCAAGCGCACCCAGGGGGGACTCTGAACACTGAAGCTTTCTTT	CASSQAHPGGTLNTEAFF
TRBD1	TRBV5-1	-	TRBJ1-3	TGCGCCAGCAGCACACAGGGGGCGAGTGGAAACACCATATATTTT	CASSTQGASGNTIYF
TRBD1	TRBV7-1	-	TRBJ2-7	TGTGCCAGCAGCTCGGGACAGGGAAGCTCCGAGCAGTACTTC	CASSSGQGSSEQYF
-	TRBV6-8	-	TRBJ1-2	TGTGCCAGCAGTTACTCTTGGGGGAACTATGGCTACACCTTC	CASSYSWGNYGYTF
TRBD2	TRBV18	-	TRBJ2-1	TGTGCCAGCTCACTTTGGACAGCGGGACTAGCGGGAGAAAGTGAGCAGTTCTTC	CASSLWTAGLAGESEQFF
TRBD2	TRBV6-8	hyperexpanded	TRBJ2-1	TGTGCCAGCGGGACTAGCGGGGGTGAGCAGTTCTTC	CASGTSGGEQFF
-	TRBV29-1	-	TRBJ2-1	TGCAGCGTTGAAGATCTGGGACTTTACAATGAGCAGTTCTTC	CSVEDLGLYNEQFF
TRBD1	TRBV19	once	TRBJ1-1	TGTGCCAGTAGCGGTAGACCGACAGGGCGGAACACTGAAGCTTTCTTT	CASSGRPTGRNTEAFF
TRBD1	TRBV19	-	TRBJ1-1	TGTGCCAGTAGCGATCGCGCACAGGGGGCTCGCACTGAAGCTTTCTTT	CASSDRAQGARTEAFF
-	TRBV19	once	TRBJ2-1	TGTGCCAGTACCCCTTCCTTACAGGGCTATGAGCAGTTCTTC	CASTPSLQGYEQFF
TRBD2	TRBV14	-	TRBJ2-1	TGTGCCAGCAGCCAAGACCAGGGACTAGTATGGGATCGACAGTTCTTC	CASSQDQGLVWDRQFF
TRBD1	TRBV5-1	-	TRBJ1-1	TGCGCCAGCAGCTTGGGGCAGGGGGTGAACACTGAAGCTTTCTTT	CASSLGQGVNTEAFF